Below, 28 T cell receptor beta chains from the same sample are listed, as sequenced in a study of blood T cells in healthy people across ages. Using a J-beta primer mix together with a sample-barcoded 5' primer, a second PCR was run for roughly 6 to 12 cycles. TCRdb redid the calling of the 5' RACE reads with MiXCR, one entry per CDR3 protein. The table has some 890,000 distinct CDR3 sequences, 25% to 35% seen once. These data also formed part of another study, on T cells of mothers and their children.

Sample: blood. All receptors derive from a woman in her forties in good health.

V usage is TRBV4-1 and J usage is TRBJ1-2; 9 bases align to TRBD1. Germline loops: CDR1 MGHRA, CDR2 YSYEKL. Unmatched junction bases numbered 8, after V lost 1 base and J lost 8 bases. This CDR3 has 15 residues. As DNA, the CDR3 is TGCGCCAGCAGCCAAGCTGGACAGGGGAGTAAAGGCTACACCTTC. It codes for CASSQAGQGSKGYTF.

The table lists this clonotype with many counts. The chain is built from TRBV5-6 and TRBJ2-7; 7 positions agree with TRBD2. The junction had 7 bases not matched to a gene; V was cut back by 0 bases and J by 4 bases. This CDR3 has 15 amino acids. CDR1 and CDR2 (germline): SGHDT, YYEEEE. DNA for the CDR3: TGTGCCAGCAGCTTGGGCGGACTAGTCCCATACGAGCAGTACTTC. Its protein is CASSLGGLVPYEQYF.

This sequence joins TRBV12-3 or TRBV12-4 and TRBJ1-4, with TRBD1 identical over 8 bases. CDR3 length equals 15 residues. V trimming: 6 bases; J trimming: 4 bases; junction bases outside the gene matches: 7. The CDR3 is CASSPDRASNEKLFF. The CDR3, as DNA: TGTGCCAGCAGCCCGGACAGGGCAAGTAATGAAAAACTGTTTTTT.

To note about this clonotype: One junction end disagrees with the germline gene, perhaps due to a read error. The chain uses TRBV6-5 and TRBJ2-7; no clear D gene. Per germline, CDR1 MNHEY and CDR2 SVGAGI. The CDR3 spans 15 residues. The CDR3 DNA sequence: TGTGCCAGCGGTTACTCTCAGTCTGGGACCTACGAGCAGTACTTC. The encoded protein is CASGYSQSGTYEQYF.

This sequence joins TRBV29-1 and TRBJ2-5, with D perhaps assigned TRBD1 or TRBD2 (5 bases each). Germline-derived CDR1 and CDR2 are SQVTM and ANQGSEA. Trimming shortened V by 2 bases and J by 4 bases, and 8 bases separated the two germline ends. This CDR3 has 12 residues. DNA of the CDR3: TGCAGCGTTGAACCGGGGCGAGAGACCCAGTACTTC. Its translation: CSVEPGRETQYF.

The V and J genes are TRBV10-3 and TRBJ1-5; D is perhaps TRBD1 (5 bases). Per the germline V gene, CDR1 is ENHRY and CDR2 is SYGVKD. CDR3 length: 15 amino acids. Trimming shortened V by 10 bases and J by 3 bases, and 19 bases separated the two germline ends. The CDR3, as DNA: TGTGCCACCGGGACGGCCACTGTGTTCAATCAGCCCCAGCATTTT. It yields the protein CATGTATVFNQPQHF.

This sequence joins TRBV29-1 and TRBJ2-4; D uncertain. TRBJ2-7 explains the end of the DNA better; the J call may be wrong. The CDR3 has 15 amino acids. The V gene's germline CDR1 is SQVTM and CDR2 ANQGSEA. CDR3 in DNA: TGCAGCGTTGTGGGGTGGGCAGTTCGTTCCTACGAGCAGTACTTC. Its translation is CSVVGWAVRSYEQYF.

V gene TRBV20-1 combines with J gene TRBJ2-3; no reliable D call. Germline CDR1 is DFQATT and CDR2 is SNEGSKA (reference sequence). The CDR3 sequence is 11 residues long. V gave up 0 bases and J gave up 7 bases, with 5 bases separating them. The CDR3 nucleotides are TGCAGTGCTAGAGATCCATATACGCAGTATTTT. Amino acid sequence: CSARDPYTQYF.

The CDR3 spells CASSQLSGAHTDTQYF. The CDR3 DNA follows: TGTGCCAGCAGCCAATTGAGCGGGGCCCACACAGATACGCAGTATTTT. The chain links TRBV16 to TRBJ2-3, with 7 bases fitting TRBD2. The CDR3 is made up of 16 amino acids. V lost 1 base to trimming and J lost 2 bases; unmatched junction nucleotides: 6. Germline V gives CDR1 KGHSY, CDR2 FQNENV.

The chain recombines TRBV9 with TRBJ2-7, with TRBD1 matching 8 bases. From germline, CDR1 is SGDLS and CDR2 YYNGEE. The CDR3 length is 16 residues. With V trimmed by 3 bases and J by 2 bases, 10 bases remained unmatched. CDR3 bases: TGTGCCAGCAGCGGCGGGACAGGCGACAGTACCTACGAGCAGTACTTC. Translating gives CASSGGTGDSTYEQYF.

This CDR3 is CASSQPGQAIYEQYF. CDR3 nucleotide sequence: TGTGCCAGCAGCCAACCGGGACAGGCCATCTACGAGCAGTACTTC. The chain uses TRBV3-1 and TRBJ2-4, with 8 bases fitting TRBD1. Matching the DNA end better, TRBJ2-7 makes the J call doubtful. CDR1 LGHDT and CDR2 YNNKEL come from the germline V gene (reference sequence). This CDR3 is 15 amino acids long.

The chain is built from TRBV7-2 and TRBJ1-5, with D perhaps matching TRBD1 (5 bases). Trimming left V 1 base short and J 7 bases short, with 14 bases between. CDR3 length equals 15 residues. Germline-derived CDR1 and CDR2 are SGHTA and FQGNSA. The CDR3 sequence is CASSLGVGAGQPQHF. CDR3 bases: TGTGCCAGCAGCTTAGGGGTCGGGGCCGGGCAGCCCCAGCATTTT. Variable domain in full (rest from reference TRBV7-2 and TRBJ1-5): GAGVSQSPSNKVTEKGKDVELRCDPISGHTALYWYRQSLGQGLEFLIYFQGNSAPDKSGLPSDRFSAERTGGSVSTLTIQRTQQEDSAVYLCASSLGVGAGQPQHFGDGTRLSIL.

The chain is built from TRBV28 and TRBJ1-2; 11 nucleotides line up with TRBD1. Looked up from germline, CDR1 is MDHEN and CDR2 is SYDVKM. J gave up 3 bases and V 2 bases, and 11 bases lay outside the gene matches. The CDR3 contains 18 residues. CDR3 in amino acids: CASSLIPPWDRGDYGYTF. DNA for the CDR3: TGTGCCAGCAGTTTAATTCCTCCTTGGGACAGGGGGGACTATGGCTACACCTTC.

The genes are TRBV9 and TRBJ1-2; D is unclear. CDR1 and CDR2 from the germline V gene are SGDLS and YYNGEE. Trimming took off 3 bases at V and 3 bases at J, with 9 bases between the two ends. The CDR3 spans 13 residues. The CDR3 DNA reads TGTGCCAGCAGCGATCAGGACCACTATGGCTACACCTTC. Translating it yields CASSDQDHYGYTF. The variable domain in full, with the rest retrieved from reference TRBV9 and TRBJ1-2, is DSGVTQTPKHLITATGQRVTLRCSPRSGDLSVYWYQQSLDQGLQFLIQYYNGEERAKGNILERFSAQQFPDLHSELNLSSLELGDSALYFCASSDQDHYGYTFGSGTRLTVV.

The rearrangement links TRBV11-2 to TRBJ2-1; weak D call: TRBD1 (6 bases). V lost 8 bases, J lost 2 bases, and 13 bases lay in between. Germline V gene data show CDR1 as SGHAT and CDR2 as FQNNGV. The CDR3 is made up of 14 amino acids. The CDR3 spells CASGPDRAYNEQFF. The CDR3 DNA reads as TGTGCCAGCGGCCCGGACAGAGCCTACAATGAGCAGTTCTTC.

The gene calls are TRBV9 and TRBJ2-3; TRBD2 agrees at 8 bases. This CDR3 contains 16 residues. V gave up 3 bases and J gave up 3 bases; unmatched junction bases: 9. From germline, CDR1 is SGDLS and CDR2 YYNGEE. CDR3 DNA: TGTGCCAGCAGCGGGAGGGCCAGCGGGGGAACAGATACGCAGTATTTT. Translation: CASSGRASGGTDTQYF.

This clonotype was counted at least ten times. The chain links TRBV10-3 to TRBJ2-1; possibly TRBD2 for D (7 bases). Trimming cost V 5 bases and J 3 bases, with 29 bases left between them. The germline V gene encodes CDR1 ENHRY and CDR2 SYGVKD. The CDR3 runs 20 residues. CDR3 sequence: CAISFARGATTTSYYNEQFF. Written as DNA, the CDR3 is TGTGCCATCAGTTTTGCCCGGGGGGCAACAACGACATCCTACTACAATGAGCAGTTCTTC.

The CDR3 DNA is TGTGCCAGCACTGGGAGGGGCGCACATGGCTACACCTTC. Residues: CASTGRGAHGYTF. V and J are TRBV28 and TRBJ1-2; possibly TRBD1 for D (5 bases). The ends were cut back, 7 bases at V and 6 bases at J, with 15 bases in the middle. This CDR3 spans 13 amino acids. In germline, CDR1 is MDHEN, CDR2 SYDVKM.

This clonotype has only one observation. The conserved phenylalanine or tryptophan is not found at the CDR3 terminus, so this likely reflects a read error. This chain uses TRBV5-1 with TRBJ2-3; D call uncertain. The germline V gene encodes CDR1 SGHRS and CDR2 YFSETQ. The CDR3 covers 14 residues. V shed 7 bases and J shed 3 bases, with 15 bases lying between them. CDR3 sequence: CASSPGATTDTQYC. The CDR3 DNA reads TGCGCCAGCTCTCCCGGCGCTACTACAGATACGCAGTATTGT.

This clonotype was counted between two and nine times. The chain combines TRBV5-1 with TRBJ2-7; D might be TRBD2 (6 bases). CDR1 is SGHRS, CDR2 YFSETQ, per germline. The CDR3 length is 12 residues. Trimming stripped 3 bases from V and 7 bases from J, with 11 bases between. CDR3 protein: CASSWNAGEQYF. The CDR3 region has the DNA TGCGCCAGCAGCTGGAACGCGGGGGAGCAGTACTTC.

Concerning this clonotype: The junction and the germline gene differ at one end; a read error may be behind it. This chain connects TRBV28 to TRBJ1-1; 8 nucleotides align to TRBD1. Germline values: CDR1 MDHEN, CDR2 SYDVKM. The CDR3 is 20 residues long. The CDR3 DNA follows: TGTGCCAACAGTCCGATCCGTCGGACAGGGTCGAGGAACGGGAACACTGAAGCTTTCTTT. Its protein product is CANSPIRRTGSRNGNTEAFF.

With regard to this clonotype: The junction does not match germline at one end; this may be a read error. V gene TRBV24-1 combines with J gene TRBJ2-2; D gene uncertain. The germline V gene has CDR1 KGHDR and CDR2 SFDVKD. The CDR3 consists of 14 residues. CDR3 sequence reads: CATRDSPKTGELFF. CDR3 nucleotides: TGTGCCACCAGGGATTCCCCGAAGACCGGGGAGCTGTTTTTT.

The sample holds a few counts of this clonotype. J is TRBJ2-7 and V is TRBV28; D is ambiguous. V lost 2 bases and J lost 0, with 8 bases in between. The CDR3 length is 14 residues. Germline CDR1 and CDR2: MDHEN and SYDVKM. DNA for the CDR3: TGTGCCAGCAGTTTAGGTTACCGCTCCTACGAGCAGTACTTC. Protein sequence: CASSLGYRSYEQYF. The full variable domain, with the rest looked up from reference TRBV28 and TRBJ2-7, is DVKVTQSSRYLVKRTGEKVFLECVQDMDHENMFWYRQDPGLGLRLIYFSYDVKMKEKGDIPEGYSVSREKKERFSLILESASTNQTSMYLCASSLGYRSYEQYFGPGTRLTVT.

The sample holds many counts of this clonotype. V and J are TRBV12-3 or TRBV12-4 and TRBJ2-7, with D maybe TRBD1 (6 bases). This CDR3 is built from 13 residues. V dropped 6 bases and J dropped 6 bases, with 15 bases sitting between them. The CDR3 protein is CASRGAGVGEQYF. CDR3 nucleotides: TGTGCCAGCAGAGGCGCAGGGGTCGGCGAGCAGTACTTC.

This clonotype occurred many times. The chain has TRBV4-2 and TRBJ2-7; D remains unclear. This CDR3 has 14 residues. Germline CDR1 and CDR2: LGHNA and YNFKEQ. V was shortened by 1 base and J by 1 base, with 8 bases between the two germline ends. CDR3: CASSQGVLSYEQYF. The DNA of the CDR3 is TGTGCCAGCAGCCAAGGTGTTCTTTCCTACGAGCAGTACTTC.

Notes on this clonotype: No conserved phenylalanine or tryptophan ends this CDR3, so it is likely a read error. The genes are TRBV28 and TRBJ2-4, with 12 bases fitting TRBD1. The DNA matches TRBJ2-7 better at its end, which makes the J call doubtful. CDR1 is MDHEN, CDR2 SYDVKM, per germline. This CDR3 region has 14 residues. This chain's CDR3 is CASSPLGQGAEQYI. For the CDR3, the DNA is TGTGCCAGCAGCCCACTGGGACAGGGGGCCGAGCAGTACATC.

This clonotype was seen repeatedly, ten times or more. An end of the junction does not agree with germline; a read error may underlie this. The chain recombines TRBV7-2 with TRBJ2-1; either TRBD1 or TRBD2 may fit D (7 bases each). The germline gives CDR1 SGHTA, CDR2 FQGNSA. This CDR3 contains 16 residues. The CDR3 protein is CASSLGGGVSYNEQFF. DNA for the CDR3: TGCGCCAGCAGCTTGGGAGGGGGCGTCTCCTACAATGAGCAGTTCTTC.

The V and J genes are TRBV23-1 and TRBJ2-7; possibly TRBD2 for D (5 bases). TRBV23-1 counts as an open reading frame of uncertain function. The CDR3 length is 19 residues. V was shortened by 0 bases and J by 0 bases, with 21 bases between the two germline ends. CDR3 sequence reads: CASSQSSYEWEEGSYEQYF. As DNA, the CDR3 is TGCGCCAGCAGTCAATCGTCCTACGAATGGGAAGAGGGCTCCTACGAGCAGTACTTC.